One and the same sample provided the 22 T cell receptor beta chains below, sequenced in a study of blood T cell repertoires in COVID-19. The repertoire was sequenced with immunoSEQ multiplex PCR; TCRdb's copy has only in-frame clones and lacks some. The sample holds fewer than 80,000 clones, more than 90% seen once. Sample: peripheral blood. These receptors were collected from a woman older than 75 with active or convalescent COVID-19.

The chain couples TRBV6-2 or TRBV6-3 to TRBJ2-7, with D hard to call. Germline V lookup: CDR1 MNHEY, CDR2 SVGEGT. V was clipped by 2 bases and J by 0 bases, with 14 bases between them. CDR3 length equals 16 residues. CDR3 residues: CASSYTNNVASYEQYF. For the CDR3, the DNA is TGTGCCAGCAGTTACACGAATAACGTGGCCTCCTACGAGCAGTACTTC.

The chain has TRBV29-1 and TRBJ1-1; TRBD1 is a possible D gene (5 bases). Germline-derived CDR1 and CDR2 are SQVTM and ANQGSEA. The CDR3 covers 10 residues. Trimming took off 4 bases at V and 10 bases at J, with 10 bases between the two ends. The CDR3, as DNA: TGCAGCGTTGCGACAGTCACAGCTTTCTTT. It specifies CSVATVTAFF.

The genes are TRBV2 and TRBJ2-3, with 8 positions matching TRBD2. The CDR3 runs to 15 residues. J lost 2 bases, V lost 8 bases, and 9 bases had no gene match. Looked up from germline, CDR1 is SNHLY and CDR2 is FYNNEI. The CDR3 nucleotides read TGTGCCAGCCCCGGGACTAGTGCCTACACAGATACGCAGTATTTT. Amino acids: CASPGTSAYTDTQYF.

V is TRBV5-1 and J is TRBJ2-1; TRBD1 is a possible D gene (6 bases). This CDR3 is 15 amino acids long. V was shortened by 0 bases and J by 7 bases, with 14 bases between the two germline ends. The germline gives CDR1 SGHRS, CDR2 YFSETQ. CDR3 sequence: CASSLGNYRVNEQFF. CDR3 DNA: TGCGCCAGCAGCTTGGGCAACTACAGGGTGAATGAGCAGTTCTTC. Together with reference TRBV5-1 and TRBJ2-1, the CDR3 gives the full variable domain: KAGVTQTPRYLIKTRGQQVTLSCSPISGHRSVSWYQQTPGQGLQFLFEYFSETQRNKGNFPGRFSGRQFSNSRSEMNVSTLELGDSALYLCASSLGNYRVNEQFFGPGTRLTVL.

This clone has just a few counts. J is TRBJ1-1 and V is TRBV4-1; D possibly corresponds to TRBD1 (6 bases). The germline CDR1 and CDR2 sequences are MGHRA and YSYEKL. The CDR3 totals 16 residues. The V end was cut by 4 bases, the J end by 2 bases, with 17 bases between. The CDR3 DNA sequence: TGCGCCAGCAGCCCACTCTACAGGGAAATAAACACTGAAGCTTTCTTT. This sequence encodes CASSPLYREINTEAFF.

The chain has TRBV18 and TRBJ2-7, with D perhaps TRBD2 (6 bases). Trimming removed 6 bases at V and 6 bases at J, with 15 bases between. CDR3 length: 13 amino acids. From germline, CDR1 is KGHSH and CDR2 LQKENI. This CDR3 reads CASSRDSYLEQYF. The CDR3 region has the DNA TGTGCCAGCTCGCGGGACTCCTATCTCGAGCAGTACTTC.

This sequence joins TRBV5-1 and TRBJ1-3, with TRBD1 identical over 7 bases. V lost 0 bases to trimming and J lost 4 bases; unmatched junction nucleotides: 4. This CDR3 comprises 15 residues. Germline assignment: CDR1 SGHRS and CDR2 YFSETQ. The chain's CDR3 is CASSLGRQGGNTIYF. The DNA for the CDR3 is TGCGCCAGCAGCTTGGGGAGACAGGGCGGAAACACCATATATTTT.

This rearrangement joins TRBV28 to TRBJ2-1; TRBD2 is a possible D gene (5 bases). V shed 2 bases and J shed 8 bases, with 7 bases lying between them. Germline values: CDR1 MDHEN, CDR2 SYDVKM. The CDR3 is made up of 12 amino acids. The CDR3 is CASSLQRDEQFF. The CDR3, as DNA: TGTGCCAGCAGTTTACAGAGGGATGAGCAGTTCTTC.

The V and J genes are TRBV5-1 and TRBJ1-2; the match to TRBD1 covers 11 bases. The CDR3 loop spans 13 amino acids. The germline gives CDR1 SGHRS, CDR2 YFSETQ. V was clipped by 3 bases and J by 6 bases; unmatched bases: 1. The CDR3 nucleotides read TGCGCCAGCAGCTGGGACAGGGGGGATGGCTACACCTTC. This codes for CASSWDRGDGYTF.

The genes are TRBV30 and TRBJ1-1; D is undetermined. Germline V CDR1 and CDR2: GTSNPN, SVGIG (reference sequence). This CDR3 spans 14 amino acids. Trimming removed 5 bases at V and 2 bases at J, with 15 bases between. The CDR3 region has the DNA TGTGCCTGGGGTAAAGGGCGGGCCAACACTGAAGCTTTCTTT. Amino acid sequence: CAWGKGRANTEAFF. Looking up the rest from reference TRBV30 and TRBJ1-1 gives the full variable domain: SQTIHQWPATLVQPVGSPLSLECTVEGTSNPNLYWYRQAAGRGLQLLFYSVGIGQISSEVPQNLSASRPQDRQFILSSKKLLLSDSGFYLCAWGKGRANTEAFFGQGTRLTVV.

This clone was seen just once. The rearrangement joins TRBV3-1 (or the pseudogene TRBV3-2) to TRBJ2-3, with 8 bases fitting TRBD2. Germline CDR1 is LGHDT and CDR2 is YNNKEL (reference sequence). The CDR3 has 17 residues. V lost 4 bases, J lost 0 bases, and 9 bases stayed unmatched. DNA of the CDR3: TGTGCCAGCAGCCGGTTACGGGGGGGATCTAGCACAGATACGCAGTATTTT. It codes for CASSRLRGGSSTDTQYF.

This sequence joins TRBV7-9 and TRBJ1-5; D is perhaps TRBD1 (6 bases). Germline CDR1 SEHNR, CDR2 FQNEAQ (reference sequence). The CDR3 has 13 residues. Trimming removed 1 base at V and 7 bases at J, with 8 bases between. The CDR3 DNA reads TGTGCCAGCAGCTTAGGCAGGGGCCAGCCCCAGCATTTT. Protein: CASSLGRGQPQHF.

CDR3 sequence (DNA): TGTGCCAGCAGTTTTGGCAGGGTAAACGGCGGAAACACCATATATTTT. This codes for CASSFGRVNGGNTIYF. The chain recombines TRBV6-5 with TRBJ1-3, with D perhaps matching TRBD1 (5 bases). The CDR3 consists of 16 residues. Germline CDR1 and CDR2: MNHEY and SVGAGI. Trimming took 4 bases from V and 4 from J, leaving 17 bases between them.

This clone was detected only a few times. One end of the junction varies from germline; a read error may be responsible. The CDR3 reads CAWSAGQGAERRMF. The CDR3 nucleotides read TGTGCCTGGAGTGCTGGACAGGGAGCTGAACGAAGGATGTTT. The rearrangement uses TRBV30 and TRBJ1-6; 8 bases are shared with TRBD1. The CDR3 consists of 14 residues. Germline-derived CDR1 and CDR2 are GTSNPN and SVGIG (reference sequence).

This chain connects TRBV7-2 to TRBJ1-1; a weak D match, TRBD1 (5 bases). The V end lost 2 bases, the J end lost 3 bases, and 10 bases lay between the germline ends. CDR1 is SGHTA and CDR2 is FQGNSA in the germline V gene. This CDR3 is built from 14 residues. In nucleotides, the CDR3 is TGTGCCAGCAGCTTAAACCCGACAGACACTGAAGCTTTCTTT. This encodes CASSLNPTDTEAFF.

The chain is built from TRBV4-1 and TRBJ1-5; D gene ambiguous. The CDR3 contains 16 residues. Per the germline V gene, CDR1 is MGHRA and CDR2 is YSYEKL. The V end was cut by 0 bases, the J end by 0 bases, with 9 bases between. The CDR3 DNA follows: TGCGCCAGCAGCCAAGAAGCAGGATATAGCAATCAGCCCCAGCATTTT. It codes for CASSQEAGYSNQPQHF.

V gene TRBV3-1 (or the pseudogene TRBV3-2) combines with J gene TRBJ1-6; D gene unclear. The ends were cut back, 11 bases at V and 8 bases at J, with 22 bases in the middle. The CDR3 runs 15 residues. Looked up from germline, CDR1 is LGHDT and CDR2 is YNNKEL (reference sequence). The CDR3 loop is CAFRLAPGNDSPLHF. DNA of the CDR3: TGTGCCTTCCGACTGGCCCCGGGGAATGATTCACCCCTCCACTTT.

The chain has TRBV3-1 (or the pseudogene TRBV3-2) and TRBJ2-1; 8 bases fit TRBD2. Germline V gene lookup returns CDR1 LGHDT and CDR2 YNNKEL (reference sequence). CDR3 size: 16 residues. V lost 0 bases to trimming and J lost 5 bases; unmatched junction nucleotides: 6. The CDR3: CASSQEGQRGNNEQFF. The CDR3 DNA reads TGTGCCAGCAGCCAAGAAGGCCAGCGGGGGAACAATGAGCAGTTCTTC.

In its sample, this clone was seen once. J is TRBJ1-2 and V is TRBV2, with TRBD1 matching 9 bases. CDR3 size: 19 residues. Germline CDR1 is SNHLY and CDR2 is FYNNEI. Unmatched junction bases numbered 21, after V lost 6 bases and J lost 4 bases. The DNA of the CDR3 is TGTGCCAGCAGGACCCTAAGAGTCGGGACAGGGACAGTTGGCTATGGCTACACCTTC. Translated: CASRTLRVGTGTVGYGYTF. Supplemented by reference TRBV2 and TRBJ1-2, the full variable domain reads EPEVTQTPSHQVTQMGQEVILRCVPISNHLYFYWYRQILGQKVEFLVSFYNNEISEKSEIFDDQFSVERPDGSNFTLKIRSTKLEDSAMYFCASRTLRVGTGTVGYGYTFGSGTRLTVV.

This chain uses TRBV4-1 with TRBJ1-4; D ambiguous. V lost 1 base to trimming and J lost 8 bases, with 14 bases between them. CDR3 length: 15 residues. CDR1 and CDR2 (germline): MGHRA, YSYEKL. CDR3 bases: TGCGCCAGCAGCCAAGCAGACCGGGAAGGGGAAAAACTGTTTTTT. Translating gives CASSQADREGEKLFF.

The gene calls are TRBV9 and TRBJ2-3; a possible D gene is TRBD1 (7 bases). Trimming took off 0 bases at V and 3 bases at J, with 14 bases between the two ends. The CDR3 has 16 amino acids. Germline V lookup: CDR1 SGDLS, CDR2 YYNGEE. The CDR3: CASSVARSGGTDTQYF. The DNA for the CDR3 is TGTGCCAGCAGCGTAGCTCGGTCAGGGGGGACAGATACGCAGTATTTT. The full variable domain, completed using reference TRBV9 and TRBJ2-3, is DSGVTQTPKHLITATGQRVTLRCSPRSGDLSVYWYQQSLDQGLQFLIQYYNGEERAKGNILERFSAQQFPDLHSELNLSSLELGDSALYFCASSVARSGGTDTQYFGPGTRLTVL.

The chain uses TRBV19 and TRBJ2-5, with D maybe TRBD1 (6 bases). This CDR3 region has 14 residues. Germline V gene lookup returns CDR1 LNHDA and CDR2 SQIVND (reference sequence). V was trimmed by 5 bases and J by 5 bases, leaving 15 bases between them. CDR3 loop: CASSGHGGSETQYF. DNA of the CDR3: TGTGCCAGTAGTGGACATGGGGGCTCGGAGACCCAGTACTTC. The entire variable domain, with the rest obtained from reference TRBV19 and TRBJ2-5, is as follows: DGGITQSPKYLFRKEGQNVTLSCEQNLNHDAMYWYRQDPGQGLRLIYYSQIVNDFQKGDIAEGYSVSREKKESFPLTVTSAQKNPTAFYLCASSGHGGSETQYFGPGTRLLVL.